This entry describes one T cell receptor beta chain. Its antigen is not yet known. One base away there is no much larger clone; base qualities are not given. Via the germline V gene (reference sequence), CDR1 is SEHNR and CDR2 FQNEAQ. Trimming takes 6 bases from V and 4 bases from J, and the germline ends sit 15 bases apart. Taken from cysteine to phenylalanine, the CDR3 has 14 residues. Just the 42-base CDR3 DNA is kept, in frame starting at base 1. TCRbeta CDR3 regions were amplified from genomic DNA using the immunoSEQ Assay, a bias-controlled multiplex PCR. In the source study's methods: Within the assay, amplification of reference gene primers was used to estimate how many nucleated cells each sample contained. Sequence reads were collapsed and filtered to measure the absolute abundance of every unique TCRbeta CDR3 rearrangement. For each sample, productive Simpson clonality was calculated as the square root of Simpson's diversity index across productive rearrangements. TCRdb took over this immuneACCESS table, retaining in-frame rearrangements with V and J assigned. Such tables are incomplete; in checked studies, under half of the missing clones stem from an unresolved V gene, and the remainder is unexplained. V, J and clone size derive from that table, while D and trimming were established from the DNA sequence. Across this sample there are about 73,000 clones, with roughly 89% seen only once. About 10% of the sample goes to the ten largest clones.

The record originates from a study of blood T cell repertoires in COVID-19 (dated by TCRdb to the early 2020s). Regarding the study in general: Collaborator samples came from the United States, Italy and Spain and covered acute and convalescent phases of COVID-19. The prospective study material was composed of cDNA or gDNA derived from T cells, B-cell-depleted T cells, or PBMCs. Subjects who had been exposed to COVID-19, were actively infected with it, or had recovered from it provided the deeply sampled blood TCRbeta repertoires that made up the dataset. The repertoires were released in a freely available public database meant as a resource for research on the immune response to SARS-CoV-2. Samples came from the ongoing ImmuneRACE study (first 160 participants) plus 1,254 subjects from 6 global collaborators. A de-identified subject ID, COVID-19 status, age in years and sex were almost always included in the sample metadata. Where available, HLA class I and class II types were obtained from metadata supplied by the sample provider rather than from assay-based typing. Here is what the overall study found, with its caveats: The amount of clinical and demographic metadata varied by source and participant and was provided uncurated.

Whole blood was collected in K2EDTA tubes by collaborating institutions according to the institutions' own protocols. Collaborator samples were shipped for TCRbeta analysis as frozen whole blood, isolated PBMCs, or DNA extracted from either sample type. This TCR came from an elderly man with acute or convalescent COVID-19. Sequencing used peripheral blood. The chain employs TRBV7-9 and TRBJ1-1; too little of a D gene remains to name it. The DNA sequence follows: TGTGCCAGCAGTTATGCTAACGGTGCCACTGAAGCTTTCTTT. Translated, this is CASSYANGATEAFF.